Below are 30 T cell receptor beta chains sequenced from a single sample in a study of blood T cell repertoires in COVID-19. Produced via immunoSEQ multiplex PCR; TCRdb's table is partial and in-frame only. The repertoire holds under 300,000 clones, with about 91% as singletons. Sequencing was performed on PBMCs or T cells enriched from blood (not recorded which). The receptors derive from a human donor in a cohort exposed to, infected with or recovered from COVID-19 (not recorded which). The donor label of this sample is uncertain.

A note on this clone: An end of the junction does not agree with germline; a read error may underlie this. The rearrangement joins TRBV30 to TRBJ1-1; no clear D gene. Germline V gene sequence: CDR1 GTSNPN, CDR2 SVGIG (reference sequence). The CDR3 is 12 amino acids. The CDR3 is CAWIPTLGVYRF. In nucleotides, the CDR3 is TGTGCCTGGATACCGACTTTGGGTGTGTACCGGTTT.

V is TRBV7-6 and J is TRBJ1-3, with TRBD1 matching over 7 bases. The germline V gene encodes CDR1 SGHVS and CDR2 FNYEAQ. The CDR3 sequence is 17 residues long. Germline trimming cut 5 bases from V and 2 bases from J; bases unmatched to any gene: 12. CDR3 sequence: CASSLHVQGTAGNTIYF. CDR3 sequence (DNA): TGTGCCAGCAGCCTACATGTACAGGGGACAGCTGGAAACACCATATATTTT.

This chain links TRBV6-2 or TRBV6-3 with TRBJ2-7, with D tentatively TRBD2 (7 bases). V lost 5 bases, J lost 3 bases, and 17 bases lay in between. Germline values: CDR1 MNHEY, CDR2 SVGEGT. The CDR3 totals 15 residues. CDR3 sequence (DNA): TGTGCCAGCAGTACGGGGGGCCCAGAGGACTACGAGCAGTACTTC. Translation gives CASSTGGPEDYEQYF.

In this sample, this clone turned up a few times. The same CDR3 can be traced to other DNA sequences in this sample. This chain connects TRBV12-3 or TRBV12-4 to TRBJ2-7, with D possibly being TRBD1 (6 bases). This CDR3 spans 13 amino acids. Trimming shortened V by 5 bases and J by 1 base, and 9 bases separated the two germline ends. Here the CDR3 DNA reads TGTGCCAGCAGTCGAGACAGGTCCTACGAGCAGTACTTC. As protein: CASSRDRSYEQYF.

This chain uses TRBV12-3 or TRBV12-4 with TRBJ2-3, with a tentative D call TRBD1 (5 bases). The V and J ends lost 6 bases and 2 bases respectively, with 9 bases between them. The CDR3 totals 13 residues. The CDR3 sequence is CASRMDNTDTQYF. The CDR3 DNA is TGTGCCAGCAGAATGGACAACACAGATACGCAGTATTTT.

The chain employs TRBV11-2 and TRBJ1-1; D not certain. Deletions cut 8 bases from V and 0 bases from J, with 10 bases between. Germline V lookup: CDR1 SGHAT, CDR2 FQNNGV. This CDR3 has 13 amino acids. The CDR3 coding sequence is TGTGCCAGCTCCGACGCGGTGAACACTGAAGCTTTCTTT. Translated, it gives CASSDAVNTEAFF.

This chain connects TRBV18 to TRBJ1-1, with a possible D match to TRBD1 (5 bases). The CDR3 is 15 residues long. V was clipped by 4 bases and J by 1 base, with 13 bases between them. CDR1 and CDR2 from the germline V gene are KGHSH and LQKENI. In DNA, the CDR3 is TGTGCCAGCTCACGGGGCCAGGCGACGAACACTGAAGCTTTCTTT. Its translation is CASSRGQATNTEAFF.

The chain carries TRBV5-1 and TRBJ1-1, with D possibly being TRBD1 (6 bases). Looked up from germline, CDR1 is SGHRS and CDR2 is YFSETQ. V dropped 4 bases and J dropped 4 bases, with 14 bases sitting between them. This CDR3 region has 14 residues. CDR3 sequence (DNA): TGCGCCAGCAGCCCGGGAAGGGGGGGCACTGAAGCTTTCTTT. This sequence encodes CASSPGRGGTEAFF.

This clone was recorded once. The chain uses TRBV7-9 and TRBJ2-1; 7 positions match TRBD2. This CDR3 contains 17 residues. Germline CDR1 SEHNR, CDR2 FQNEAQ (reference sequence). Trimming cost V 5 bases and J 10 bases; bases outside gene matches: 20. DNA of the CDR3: TGTGCCAGCAGCATAGAGAGGTTAGCGGGCATACCTAGGGAGCAGTTCTTC. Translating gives CASSIERLAGIPREQFF. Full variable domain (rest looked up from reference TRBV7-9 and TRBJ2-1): DTGVSQNPRHKITKRGQNVTFRCDPISEHNRLYWYRQTLGQGPEFLTYFQNEAQLEKSRLLSDRFSAERPKGSFSTLEIQRTEQGDSAMYLCASSIERLAGIPREQFFGPGTRLTVL.

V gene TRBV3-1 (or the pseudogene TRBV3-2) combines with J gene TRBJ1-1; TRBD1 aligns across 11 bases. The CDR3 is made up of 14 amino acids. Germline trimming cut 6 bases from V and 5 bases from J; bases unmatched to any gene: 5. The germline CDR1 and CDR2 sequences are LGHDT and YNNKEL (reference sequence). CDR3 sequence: CASSGQGAQTEAFF. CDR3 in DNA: TGTGCCAGCAGTGGACAGGGGGCGCAGACTGAAGCTTTCTTT.

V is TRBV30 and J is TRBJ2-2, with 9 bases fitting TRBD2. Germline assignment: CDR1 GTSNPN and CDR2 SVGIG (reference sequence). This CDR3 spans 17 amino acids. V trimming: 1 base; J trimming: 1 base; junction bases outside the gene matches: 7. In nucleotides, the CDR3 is TGTGCCTGGAGTGGAGGAAGGACTAGCGAGAACACCGGGGAGCTGTTTTTT. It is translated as CAWSGGRTSENTGELFF. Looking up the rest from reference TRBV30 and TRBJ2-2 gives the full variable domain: SQTIHQWPATLVQPVGSPLSLECTVEGTSNPNLYWYRQAAGRGLQLLFYSVGIGQISSEVPQNLSASRPQDRQFILSSKKLLLSDSGFYLCAWSGGRTSENTGELFFGEGSRLTVL.

The CDR3 nucleotides are TGTGCCAGTCGTGACAGGGTCCGCGGAGATGAGCAGTTCTTC. This encodes CASRDRVRGDEQFF. V is TRBV19 and J is TRBJ2-1; 7 bases are shared with TRBD1. CDR1 LNHDA and CDR2 SQIVND come from the germline V gene (reference sequence). The ends lost 8 bases at V and 8 bases at J; junction bases unmatched: 12. The CDR3 totals 14 residues.

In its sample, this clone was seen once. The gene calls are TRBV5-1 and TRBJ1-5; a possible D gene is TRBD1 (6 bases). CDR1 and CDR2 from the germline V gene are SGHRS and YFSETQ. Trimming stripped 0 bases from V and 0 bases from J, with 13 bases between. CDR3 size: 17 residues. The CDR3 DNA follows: TGCGCCAGCAGCTTGGGCCCTGCAGGGGCTAGCAATCAGCCCCAGCATTTT. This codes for CASSLGPAGASNQPQHF. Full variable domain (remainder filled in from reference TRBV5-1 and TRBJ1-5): KAGVTQTPRYLIKTRGQQVTLSCSPISGHRSVSWYQQTPGQGLQFLFEYFSETQRNKGNFPGRFSGRQFSNSRSEMNVSTLELGDSALYLCASSLGPAGASNQPQHFGDGTRLSIL.

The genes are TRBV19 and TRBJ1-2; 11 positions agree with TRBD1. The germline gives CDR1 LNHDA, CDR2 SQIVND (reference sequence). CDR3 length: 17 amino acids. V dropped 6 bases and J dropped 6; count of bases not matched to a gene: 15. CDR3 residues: CASSGQGAKAVLDGYTF. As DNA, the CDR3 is TGTGCCAGTAGCGGACAGGGGGCGAAGGCAGTCTTGGATGGCTACACCTTC.

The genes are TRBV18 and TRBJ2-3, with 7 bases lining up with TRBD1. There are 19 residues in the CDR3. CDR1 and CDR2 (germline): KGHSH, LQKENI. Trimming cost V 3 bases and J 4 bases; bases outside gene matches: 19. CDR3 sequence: CASSPLSTNRQGGADTQYF. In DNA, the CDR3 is TGTGCCAGCTCACCCCTCTCGACCAATAGACAGGGCGGCGCAGATACGCAGTATTTT.

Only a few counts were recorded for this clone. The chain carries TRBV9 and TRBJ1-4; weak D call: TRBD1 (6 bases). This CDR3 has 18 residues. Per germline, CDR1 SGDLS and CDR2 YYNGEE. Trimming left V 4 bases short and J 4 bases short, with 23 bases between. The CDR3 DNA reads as TGTGCCAGCAGCTTACAGGGAGTTTTGCCGGGCATTAATGAAAAACTGTTTTTT. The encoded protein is CASSLQGVLPGINEKLFF.

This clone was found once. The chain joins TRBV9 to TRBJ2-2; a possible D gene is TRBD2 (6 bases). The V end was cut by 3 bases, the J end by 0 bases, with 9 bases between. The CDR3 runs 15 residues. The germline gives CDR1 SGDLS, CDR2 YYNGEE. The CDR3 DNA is TGTGCCAGCAGCGCCGGACTAACGAACACCGGGGAGCTGTTTTTT. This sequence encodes CASSAGLTNTGELFF.

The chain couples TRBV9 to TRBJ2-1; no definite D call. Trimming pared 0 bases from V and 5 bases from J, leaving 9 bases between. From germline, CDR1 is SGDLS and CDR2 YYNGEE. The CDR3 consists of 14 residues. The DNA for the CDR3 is TGTGCCAGCAGCGTAGAGAATGGAGACAATGAGCAGTTCTTC. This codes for CASSVENGDNEQFF.

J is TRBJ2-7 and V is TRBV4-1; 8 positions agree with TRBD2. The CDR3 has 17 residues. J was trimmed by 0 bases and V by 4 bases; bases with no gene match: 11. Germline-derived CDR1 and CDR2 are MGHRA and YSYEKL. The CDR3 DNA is TGCGCCAGCAGCCTCCACCCCCCGGGGGGGCCCTCCTACGAGCAGTACTTC. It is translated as CASSLHPPGGPSYEQYF.

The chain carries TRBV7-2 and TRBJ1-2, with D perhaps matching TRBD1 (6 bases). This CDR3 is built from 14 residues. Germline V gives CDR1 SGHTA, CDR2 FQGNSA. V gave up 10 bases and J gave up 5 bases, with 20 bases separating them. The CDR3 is CATGGLDRFYGYTF. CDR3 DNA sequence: TGTGCCACTGGGGGCTTAGACAGATTTTATGGCTACACCTTC.

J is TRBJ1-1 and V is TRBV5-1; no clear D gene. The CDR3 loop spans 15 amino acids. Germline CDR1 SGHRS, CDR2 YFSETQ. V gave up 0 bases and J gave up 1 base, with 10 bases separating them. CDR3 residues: CASSLAAGKNTEAFF. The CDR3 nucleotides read TGCGCCAGCAGCTTGGCGGCAGGTAAGAACACTGAAGCTTTCTTT.

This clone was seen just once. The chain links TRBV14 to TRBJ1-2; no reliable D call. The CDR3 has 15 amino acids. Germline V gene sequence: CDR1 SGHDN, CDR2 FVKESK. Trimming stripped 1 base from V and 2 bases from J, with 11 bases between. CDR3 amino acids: CASSQGSNQNYGYTF. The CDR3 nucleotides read TGTGCCAGCAGCCAAGGAAGTAACCAGAACTATGGCTACACCTTC.

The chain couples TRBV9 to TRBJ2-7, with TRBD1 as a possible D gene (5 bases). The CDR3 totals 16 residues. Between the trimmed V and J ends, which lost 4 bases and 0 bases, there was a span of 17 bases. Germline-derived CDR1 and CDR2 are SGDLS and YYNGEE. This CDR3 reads CASSPRGRADSYEQYF. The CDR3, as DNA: TGTGCCAGCAGCCCCCGCGGCAGGGCCGACTCCTACGAGCAGTACTTC. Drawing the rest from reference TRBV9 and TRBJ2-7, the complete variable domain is DSGVTQTPKHLITATGQRVTLRCSPRSGDLSVYWYQQSLDQGLQFLIQYYNGEERAKGNILERFSAQQFPDLHSELNLSSLELGDSALYFCASSPRGRADSYEQYFGPGTRLTVT.

This chain's CDR3 is CASSIVKGGNQPQHF. DNA for the CDR3: TGTGCCAGTAGTATAGTCAAAGGGGGCAATCAGCCCCAGCATTTT. J is TRBJ1-5 and V is TRBV19; perhaps TRBD1 as D (5 bases). CDR1 is LNHDA and CDR2 is SQIVND in the germline V gene (reference sequence). V lost 1 base, J lost 2 bases, and 9 bases lay in between. This CDR3 is built from 15 residues.

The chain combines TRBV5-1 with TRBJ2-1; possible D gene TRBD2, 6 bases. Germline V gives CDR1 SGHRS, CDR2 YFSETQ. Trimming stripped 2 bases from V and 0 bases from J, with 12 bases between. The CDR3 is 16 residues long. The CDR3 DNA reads TGCGCCAGCAGCTTACCAGTGGGGGGCTCCTACAATGAGCAGTTCTTC. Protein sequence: CASSLPVGGSYNEQFF.

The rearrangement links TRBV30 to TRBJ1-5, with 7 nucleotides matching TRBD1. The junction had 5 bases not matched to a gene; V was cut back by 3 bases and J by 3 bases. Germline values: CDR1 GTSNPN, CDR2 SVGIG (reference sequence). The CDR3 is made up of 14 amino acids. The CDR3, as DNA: TGTGCCTGGAGGAGCAGGGGGGACAATCAGCCCCAGCATTTT. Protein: CAWRSRGDNQPQHF.

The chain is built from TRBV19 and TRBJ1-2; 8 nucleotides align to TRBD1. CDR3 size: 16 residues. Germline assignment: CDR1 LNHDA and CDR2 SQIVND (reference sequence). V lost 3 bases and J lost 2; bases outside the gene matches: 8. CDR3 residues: CASSIDSQGANYGYTF. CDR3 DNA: TGTGCCAGTAGTATTGATTCGCAGGGGGCAAACTATGGCTACACCTTC.

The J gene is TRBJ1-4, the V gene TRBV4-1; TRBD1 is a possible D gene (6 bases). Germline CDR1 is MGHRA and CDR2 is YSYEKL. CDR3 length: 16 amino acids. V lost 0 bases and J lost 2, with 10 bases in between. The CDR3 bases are TGCGCCAGCAGCCAAGACTGGGGGGGCACTAATGAAAAACTGTTTTTT. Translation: CASSQDWGGTNEKLFF.

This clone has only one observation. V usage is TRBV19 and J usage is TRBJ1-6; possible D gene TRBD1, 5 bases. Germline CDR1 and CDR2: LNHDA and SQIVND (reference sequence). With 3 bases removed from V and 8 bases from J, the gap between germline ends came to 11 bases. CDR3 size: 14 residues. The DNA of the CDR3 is TGTGCCAGTAGTATCCAGGGTGGGGATTCACCCCTCCACTTT. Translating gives CASSIQGGDSPLHF. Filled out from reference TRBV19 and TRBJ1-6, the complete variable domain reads DGGITQSPKYLFRKEGQNVTLSCEQNLNHDAMYWYRQDPGQGLRLIYYSQIVNDFQKGDIAEGYSVSREKKESFPLTVTSAQKNPTAFYLCASSIQGGDSPLHFGNGTRLTVT.

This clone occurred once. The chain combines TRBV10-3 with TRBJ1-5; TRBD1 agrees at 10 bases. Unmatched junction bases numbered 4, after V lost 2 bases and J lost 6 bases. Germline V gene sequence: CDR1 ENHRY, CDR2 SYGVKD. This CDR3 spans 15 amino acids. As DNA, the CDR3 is TGTGCCATCAGTGAGGGGGACAGGGGCCCTCAGCCCCAGCATTTT. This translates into CAISEGDRGPQPQHF.